Following are 17 T cell receptor beta chains from one sample sequenced in a study of PD-L1 blockade in urothelial cancer. The table came from immunoSEQ multiplex PCR; TCRdb's copy has only in-frame clones and leaves some out. This table holds about 88,000 clones, approximately 91% found once. Sample: PBMCs, taken around atezolizumab (anti-PD-L1) treatment. The receptors derive from a man in his 60s with urothelial cancer.

The rearrangement links TRBV7-9 to TRBJ2-7, with 8 bases aligning to TRBD2. V shed 1 base, J shed 4 bases, and the junction held 6 bases outside the gene matches. Per the germline V gene, CDR1 is SEHNR and CDR2 is FQNEAQ (reference sequence). This CDR3 has 15 amino acids. The CDR3 bases are TGTGCCAGCAGCTTAGACGGGACGGGAGGGTACGAGCAGTACTTC. Its protein product is CASSLDGTGGYEQYF.

J is TRBJ2-5 and V is TRBV7-2, with 10 bases matching TRBD2. CDR1 is SGHTA and CDR2 is FQGNSA in the germline V gene. The CDR3 sequence is 16 residues long. The V and J ends lost 5 bases and 4 bases, in that order; junction bases with no gene match: 10. CDR3 protein: CASSRRSGGAGETQYF. In DNA form, the CDR3 reads TGTGCCAGCAGCCGGAGGAGCGGGGGGGCCGGAGAGACCCAGTACTTC.

The J gene is TRBJ2-3, the V gene TRBV6-1; 7 nucleotides match TRBD1. Germline V lookup: CDR1 MNHNS, CDR2 SASEGT. Trimming took 4 bases from V and 0 from J; bases not matched to a gene: 4. The CDR3 consists of 15 residues. The CDR3, as DNA: TGTGCCAGCAGTGGAAGACAGGGAAGCACAGATACGCAGTATTTT. Amino acid sequence: CASSGRQGSTDTQYF.

The V gene is TRBV4-3, the J gene TRBJ2-5; D might be TRBD2 (6 bases). CDR3 length: 15 amino acids. Per the germline V gene, CDR1 is LGHNA and CDR2 is YSLEER. The V gene lost 4 bases and the J gene lost 2 bases, with 14 bases spanning the gap. The CDR3 DNA follows: TGCGCCAGCAGCCCTCAGTGGGACTTACAAGAGACCCAGTACTTC. It is translated as CASSPQWDLQETQYF.

V gene TRBV25-1 combines with J gene TRBJ2-1; 8 nucleotides line up with TRBD2. V shed 6 bases, J shed 9 bases, and the junction held 7 bases outside the gene matches. Germline-derived CDR1 and CDR2 are MGHDK and SYGVNS. The CDR3 contains 13 residues. CDR3 region: CASSTGTRIEQFF. CDR3 sequence (DNA): TGTGCCAGCAGCACCGGGACTAGAATTGAGCAGTTCTTC.

The sample holds one count of this clone. V and J are TRBV15 and TRBJ2-7, with a tentative D call TRBD2 (6 bases). V dropped 3 bases and J dropped 5 bases, with 17 bases sitting between them. The germline V gene encodes CDR1 LNHNV and CDR2 YYDKDF (reference sequence). The CDR3 consists of 15 residues. In nucleotides, the CDR3 is TGTGCCACCAGCAGGGGACTTCCACGTGACAACGAGCAGTACTTC. It is translated as CATSRGLPRDNEQYF.

V usage is TRBV7-8 and J usage is TRBJ1-5; D is perhaps TRBD1 (5 bases). Germline lookup yields CDR1 SGHVS and CDR2 FQNEAQ. Trimming took off 5 bases at V and 1 base at J, with 15 bases between the two ends. The CDR3 covers 16 residues. The CDR3 loop is CASSPWGEMSNQPQHF. CDR3 DNA: TGTGCCAGCAGCCCATGGGGGGAAATGAGCAATCAGCCCCAGCATTTT.

This chain connects TRBV7-6 to TRBJ1-4; TRBD1 agrees at 7 bases. V trimming: 4 bases; J trimming: 7 bases; junction bases outside the gene matches: 9. This CDR3 contains 15 residues. The germline CDR1 and CDR2 sequences are SGHVS and FNYEAQ. CDR3 sequence: CASSSLTGSSEKLFF. In nucleotides, the CDR3 is TGTGCCAGCAGCTCCTTGACAGGGAGTAGTGAAAAACTGTTTTTT.

This chain uses TRBV18 with TRBJ2-1; possibly TRBD2 for D (5 bases). V lost 3 bases to trimming and J lost 0 bases, with 15 bases between them. CDR3 length: 17 residues. Germline-derived CDR1 and CDR2 are KGHSH and LQKENI. This chain's CDR3 is CASSPARAMGSYNEQFF. The CDR3, as DNA: TGTGCCAGCTCACCCGCGCGGGCGATGGGCTCCTACAATGAGCAGTTCTTC.

This chain connects TRBV30 to TRBJ1-2; 10 positions match TRBD1. V lost 3 bases and J lost 7; bases outside the gene matches: 5. This CDR3 region has 13 residues. Per germline, CDR1 GTSNPN and CDR2 SVGIG (reference sequence). The DNA of the CDR3 is TGTGCCTGGAGGGTGACAGGGGGCATTGGCTACACCTTC. This encodes CAWRVTGGIGYTF.

J is TRBJ1-5 and V is TRBV10-3; 11 nucleotides agree with TRBD1. Unmatched junction bases numbered 8, after V lost 5 bases and J lost 2 bases. This CDR3 has 17 amino acids. Germline V gene sequence: CDR1 ENHRY, CDR2 SYGVKD. In DNA, the CDR3 is TGTGCCATCAGTCCCGGGACAGGGGGGTCGGGCAATCAGCCCCAGCATTTT. Residues: CAISPGTGGSGNQPQHF.

This clone was detected once. In DNA form, the CDR3 reads TGTGCCAGCAGCGTAAGTCCGGGGGGCAAAAACATTCAGTACTTC. Amino acid sequence: CASSVSPGGKNIQYF. The gene calls are TRBV9 and TRBJ2-4; 7 nucleotides agree with TRBD2. CDR1 and CDR2 from the germline V gene are SGDLS and YYNGEE. Unmatched junction bases numbered 4, after V lost 1 base and J lost 3 bases. This CDR3 has 15 amino acids.

In this sample, this clone turned up a few times. CDR3 bases: TGTGCCAGCAGAGTAGCGGGAGGGCTTACAGATACGCAGTATTTT. Encoded protein: CASRVAGGLTDTQYF. The chain employs TRBV27 and TRBJ2-3; 11 bases agree with TRBD2. Germline trimming cut 6 bases from V and 3 bases from J; bases unmatched to any gene: 5. Germline lookup yields CDR1 MNHEY and CDR2 SMNVEV (reference sequence). The CDR3 sequence is 15 residues long.

The CDR3 nucleotides are TGTGCCAGCAGCTTAGCGGCCGGGAACACTGAAGCTTTCTTT. Translation: CASSLAAGNTEAFF. This chain joins TRBV7-3 and TRBJ1-1; D is unclear. The V end lost 2 bases, the J end lost 1 base, and 8 bases lay between the germline ends. Germline CDR1 and CDR2: SGHTA and FQGTGA. The CDR3 is 14 amino acids.

The CDR3 is CASSQDNSGANVLTF. The CDR3, as DNA: TGCGCCAGCAGCCAGGACAACTCTGGGGCCAACGTCCTGACTTTC. The chain is built from TRBV4-1 and TRBJ2-6, with D possibly being TRBD1 (5 bases). V was clipped by 3 bases and J by 0 bases, with 6 bases between them. Germline assignment: CDR1 MGHRA and CDR2 YSYEKL. CDR3 length equals 15 residues.

As for this clone: This same CDR3 is encoded by further DNA sequences in the sample. This chain uses TRBV6-5 with TRBJ2-7; 10 bases agree with TRBD1. The CDR3 extends over 14 amino acids. The ends lost 6 bases at V and 2 bases at J; junction bases unmatched: 4. The germline V gene encodes CDR1 MNHEY and CDR2 SVGAGI. CDR3 loop: CASRDGQGAYEQYF. The CDR3 nucleotides read TGTGCCAGCAGGGATGGACAGGGGGCCTACGAGCAGTACTTC.

V gene TRBV7-3 combines with J gene TRBJ2-7; 7 bases fit TRBD1. Germline values: CDR1 SGHTA, CDR2 FQGTGA. The CDR3 contains 17 residues. The V and J ends lost 1 base and 3 bases, in that order; junction bases with no gene match: 12. In nucleotides, the CDR3 is TGTGCCAGCAGCTTAATTCCCCGACCGGGACAGCTCTACGAGCAGTACTTC. This codes for CASSLIPRPGQLYEQYF.